A few counts support the clone carrying this T cell receptor beta chain. This specimen belongs to a study of blood T cell repertoires in COVID-19. Measured with immunoSEQ multiplex PCR; TCRdb has only the in-frame clones, and not every one. Here the sample spans about 66,000 clones, around four fifths being singletons. V trimming: 0 bases; J trimming: 1 base; junction bases outside the gene matches: 4. Germline values: CDR1 SGHRS, CDR2 YFSETQ. CDR3 length equals 15 residues. Sequenced sample: peripheral blood. The chain uses TRBV5-1 and TRBJ2-7, with 7 nucleotides matching TRBD1. The receptor comes from a human donor in a cohort sampled during active COVID-19. The CDR3 loop reads CASSLAQGSSYEQYF. The CDR3 nucleotides are TGCGCCAGCAGCTTGGCACAGGGGTCTTCCTACGAGCAGTACTTC.